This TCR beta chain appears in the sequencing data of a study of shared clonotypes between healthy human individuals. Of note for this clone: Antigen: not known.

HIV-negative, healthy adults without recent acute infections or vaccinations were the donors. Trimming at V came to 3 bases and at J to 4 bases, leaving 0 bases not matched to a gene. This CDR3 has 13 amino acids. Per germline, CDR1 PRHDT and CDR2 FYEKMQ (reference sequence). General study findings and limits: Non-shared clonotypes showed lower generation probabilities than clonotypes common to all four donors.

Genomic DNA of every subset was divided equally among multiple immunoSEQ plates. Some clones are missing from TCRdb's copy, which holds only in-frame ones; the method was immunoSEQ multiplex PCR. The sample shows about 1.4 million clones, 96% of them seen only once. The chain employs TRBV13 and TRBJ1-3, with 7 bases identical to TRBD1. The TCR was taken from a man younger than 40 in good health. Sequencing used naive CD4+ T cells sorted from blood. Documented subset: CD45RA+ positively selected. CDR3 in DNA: TGTGCCAGCAGCTTGGACAGGGGAAACACCATATATTTT. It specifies CASSLDRGNTIYF.